This TCR beta chain was observed in a study of cytomegalovirus exposure and HLA in healthy donors. Vbeta (60) and Jbeta (13) primers were used in the PCR. Per the authors' pipeline: Roughly 81 million unique TCR beta chains, roughly 10 million shared, were counted in a later analysis. Sequencing was performed with immunoSEQ multiplex PCR; in TCRdb, only in-frame clones are kept and a portion is missing. V and J calls and clone size are copied from that table; D and trimming were computed from the DNA. This sample's table reports approximately 82,000 clones. Trimming removed 2 bases at V and 5 bases at J, with 6 bases between. CDR1 and CDR2 from the germline V gene are GTSNPN and SVGIG (reference sequence). The CDR3 spans 11 residues.

The specimen sequenced was PBMCs. This TCR derives from an older woman in good health and CMV-seronegative. This chain connects TRBV30 to TRBJ1-2; tentatively, D is TRBD1 (5 bases). CDR3 sequence: CAWSPGYGYTF. The CDR3 DNA follows: TGTGCCTGGAGTCCAGGGTATGGCTACACCTTC.